This entry lists 2 T cell receptor beta chains sequenced from one sample in a study of blood T cells in healthy people across ages. Sample-barcoded 5' priming and a J-beta primer mix drove a second PCR of about 7 to 12 cycles. TCRdb passed the 5' RACE reads through MiXCR, listing each CDR3 protein once. The table shows some 900,000 distinct CDR3 sequences, with about 48% occurring only once. Specimen: blood. These receptors all come from a man aged 30 to 45 in good health.

The chain joins TRBV5-5 to TRBJ1-1; TRBD1 matches at 9 bases. The V gene end was trimmed by 3 bases and the J gene end by 11 bases; junction bases not matched to a gene: 11. This CDR3 is 14 amino acids long. Per germline, CDR1 SGHKS and CDR2 YYEKEE (reference sequence). CDR3 amino acids: CASSSTGTGFGAFF. CDR3 DNA sequence: TGTGCCAGCAGCTCCACCGGGACAGGGTTTGGGGCTTTCTTT.

The chain combines TRBV7-3 with TRBJ2-5; 15 bases map to TRBD2. V shed 4 bases and J 5 bases; nucleotides not matched to a gene: 8. The CDR3 is 17 residues long. The germline V gene has CDR1 SGHTA and CDR2 FQGTGA. Here the CDR3 DNA reads TGTGCCAGCAGCTATTGGACTAGCGGGGGGGCGTGGGAGACCCAGTACTTC. This sequence encodes CASSYWTSGGAWETQYF.